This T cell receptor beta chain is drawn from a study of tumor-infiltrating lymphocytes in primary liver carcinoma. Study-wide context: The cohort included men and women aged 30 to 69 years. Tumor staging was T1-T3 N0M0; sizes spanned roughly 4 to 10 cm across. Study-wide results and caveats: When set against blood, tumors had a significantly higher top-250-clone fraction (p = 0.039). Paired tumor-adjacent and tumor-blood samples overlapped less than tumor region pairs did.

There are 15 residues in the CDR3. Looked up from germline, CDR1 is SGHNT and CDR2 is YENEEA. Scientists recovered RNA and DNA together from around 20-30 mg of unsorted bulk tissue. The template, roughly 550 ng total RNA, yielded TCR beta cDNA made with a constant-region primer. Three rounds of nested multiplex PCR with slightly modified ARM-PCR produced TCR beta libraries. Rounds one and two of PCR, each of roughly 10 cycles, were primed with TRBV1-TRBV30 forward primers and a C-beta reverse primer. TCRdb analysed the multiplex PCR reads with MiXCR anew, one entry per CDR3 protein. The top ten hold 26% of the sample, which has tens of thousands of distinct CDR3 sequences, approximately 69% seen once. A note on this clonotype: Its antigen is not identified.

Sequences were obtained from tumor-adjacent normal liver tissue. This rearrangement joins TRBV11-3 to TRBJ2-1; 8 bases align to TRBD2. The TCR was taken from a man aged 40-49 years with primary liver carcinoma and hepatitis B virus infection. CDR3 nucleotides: TGTGCTAGTAGCACCGGGACTAGAGAGATTAATGAGCAGTTCTTC. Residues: CASSTGTREINEQFF.